The present TCR beta chain was sequenced within a study of neurological immune-mediated disorders. Note on this clonotype: At one end the junction does not follow the germline gene, possibly because of a read error.

The CDR3 loop spans 15 amino acids. Germline V gene sequence: CDR1 ENHRY, CDR2 SYGVKD. 5'RACE with 10-nucleotide random UMIs produced the cDNA. From the 5' RACE reads, TCRdb called clonotypes with MiXCR, one entry per CDR3 protein. The profile shows 54,000 or so distinct CDR3 sequences, under 4.5% of them singletons. Unsorted libraries were derived from 2 million PBMCs stored at -80 C. Sequencing used PBMCs. The TCR originated in a woman aged 25 to 39 with multiple sclerosis. The V and J genes are TRBV10-3 and TRBJ1-5; D perhaps matches TRBD1 (5 bases). CDR3 protein: CAISDTGLSNQPQNF. The CDR3 region has the DNA TGTGCCATCAGTGACACGGGACTTAGCAATCAGCCCCAGAATTTT.